This T cell receptor (beta chain) was sequenced during a study of cytomegalovirus exposure and HLA in healthy donors. The PCR was carried out with 60 Vbeta primers and 13 Jbeta primers. Method: immunoSEQ multiplex PCR; TCRdb's copy keeps in-frame clones and lacks some. The profile covers 90,000 to 130,000 clones, with about 80% appearing a single time and 13% taken by the ten largest. Whole-study findings and limits: Cytomegalovirus status was reportedly diagnosed by the classifier with high sensitivity and specificity.

Comment on this clone: As yet, its antigen is unknown.

The germline V gene encodes CDR1 LGHNA and CDR2 YSLEER. The V gene lost 0 bases and the J gene lost 2 bases, with 11 bases spanning the gap. This CDR3 contains 16 residues. The source is a man aged 25 to 45 in good health and CMV-seropositive. V and J are TRBV4-3 and TRBJ1-5; D unclear. The sequenced sample consisted of PBMCs. CDR3 bases: TGCGCCAGCAGCCAAGAGGCGGGCGCGGGCAATCAGCCCCAGCATTTT. Residues: CASSQEAGAGNQPQHF.